What follows are 19 T cell receptor beta chains derived from one specimen sequenced in a study of T cell responses to AZD1222 COVID-19 vaccine. The table came from immunoSEQ multiplex PCR; TCRdb's copy has only in-frame clones and leaves some out. The sample has around 130,000 clones, around 85% seen once; the top ten hold approximately 8.8%. Specimen: peripheral blood, collected on day 0 of AZD1222 vaccination. The receptor source for this set is an adult in good health.

The rearrangement links TRBV19 to TRBJ2-7; a possible D gene is TRBD2 (5 bases). The CDR3 runs to 16 residues. V lost 2 bases and J lost 1, with 15 bases in between. Germline V lookup: CDR1 LNHDA, CDR2 SQIVND (reference sequence). CDR3 in amino acids: CASSILGAVGSYEQYF. CDR3 DNA: TGTGCCAGTAGTATATTGGGAGCGGTGGGGTCCTACGAGCAGTACTTC. Complete variable domain (other parts from reference TRBV19 and TRBJ2-7): DGGITQSPKYLFRKEGQNVTLSCEQNLNHDAMYWYRQDPGQGLRLIYYSQIVNDFQKGDIAEGYSVSREKKESFPLTVTSAQKNPTAFYLCASSILGAVGSYEQYFGPGTRLTVT.

This sequence joins TRBV24-1 and TRBJ2-2; 9 bases are shared with TRBD1. Germline loops: CDR1 KGHDR, CDR2 SFDVKD. The CDR3 length is 15 residues. With 6 bases clipped from V and 6 bases from J, the junction kept 7 bases outside the gene matches. The CDR3 DNA follows: TGTGCCACCAGTTCATCACAGGGGGCGGCCGGGGAGCTGTTTTTT. It is translated as CATSSSQGAAGELFF.

The chain joins TRBV6-2 or TRBV6-3 to TRBJ2-2; TRBD2 aligns across 11 bases. The J segment lost 4 bases and the V segment lost 6 bases, leaving 4 bases of the junction unmatched. The germline V gene has CDR1 MNHEY and CDR2 SVGEGT. The CDR3 is made up of 15 amino acids. The DNA for the CDR3 is TGTGCCAGCAGCATAGCGGGAGGGATCACCGGGGAGCTGTTTTTT. It translates to CASSIAGGITGELFF.

This clone appeared a single time. The V and J genes are TRBV19 and TRBJ1-5, with no clear D. The CDR3 runs 13 residues. The V and J ends lost 1 base and 11 bases respectively, with 12 bases between them. The V gene's germline CDR1 is LNHDA and CDR2 SQIVND (reference sequence). This CDR3 is CASSIGEAWAQHF. The CDR3 DNA reads TGTGCCAGTAGTATAGGCGAGGCATGGGCCCAGCATTTT. The full variable domain, with the rest looked up from reference TRBV19 and TRBJ1-5, is DGGITQSPKYLFRKEGQNVTLSCEQNLNHDAMYWYRQDPGQGLRLIYYSQIVNDFQKGDIAEGYSVSREKKESFPLTVTSAQKNPTAFYLCASSIGEAWAQHFGDGTRLSIL.

With regard to this clone: The conserved final phenylalanine or tryptophan is absent from the CDR3, which likely points to a read error. The DNA is omitted, as the CDR3 cannot be located on it reliably, and the CDR3 follows TCRdb's listing. The chain joins TRBV28 to TRBJ2-7; TRBD1, the table's D call, lacks a check against the DNA. Germline V CDR1 and CDR2: MDHEN, SYDVKM. The CDR3 contains 10 residues when both ends are counted. CDR3 loop: CASRSEGQPL.

The chain combines TRBV10-3 with TRBJ2-3; TRBD1 agrees at 12 bases. V was pared by 6 bases and J by 5 bases, with 9 bases of the junction left unmatched. CDR1 and CDR2 from the germline V gene are ENHRY and SYGVKD. The CDR3 extends over 16 amino acids. For the CDR3, the DNA is TGTGCCATCAGACCAACCGGGACAGGGGGCCTAGATACGCAGTATTTT. This translates into CAIRPTGTGGLDTQYF.

The gene calls are TRBV14 and TRBJ2-1, with a possible D match to TRBD1 (5 bases). This CDR3 region has 12 residues. V lost 5 bases, J lost 9 bases, and 11 bases lay in between. CDR1 and CDR2 from the germline V gene are SGHDN and FVKESK. The CDR3 sequence: CASSSRGFEQFF. For the CDR3, the DNA is TGTGCCAGCAGCTCAAGGGGATTTGAGCAGTTCTTC.

The chain has TRBV14 and TRBJ1-2; the D is unclear. The CDR3 loop spans 15 amino acids. V lost 0 bases to trimming and J lost 5 bases, with 13 bases between them. CDR1 and CDR2 (germline): SGHDN, FVKESK. The CDR3 loop is CASSQDRGRTYGYTF. The CDR3 DNA is TGTGCCAGCAGCCAAGATCGAGGCAGGACGTATGGCTACACCTTC.

This chain joins TRBV28 and TRBJ2-3; 10 nucleotides line up with TRBD2. V lost 7 bases, J lost 3 bases, and 4 bases stayed unmatched. CDR3 length equals 14 residues. CDR1 is MDHEN and CDR2 is SYDVKM in the germline V gene. The CDR3 is CASIRAGGTDTQYF. The CDR3 DNA follows: TGTGCCAGCATCCGAGCGGGGGGGACAGATACGCAGTATTTT.

The chain combines TRBV7-6 with TRBJ2-2, with 10 bases lining up with TRBD2. Germline V lookup: CDR1 SGHVS, CDR2 FNYEAQ. V trimming: 2 bases; J trimming: 6 bases; junction bases outside the gene matches: 6. The CDR3 has 16 residues. The CDR3 loop is CASSLLAGVFPGELFF. As DNA, the CDR3 is TGTGCCAGCAGCTTACTAGCGGGAGTTTTTCCCGGGGAGCTGTTTTTT.

The chain carries TRBV10-3 and TRBJ2-2; 11 bases are shared with TRBD2. After removal of 10 bases from V and 7 bases from J, the junction contained 5 bases not matched to a gene. Germline-derived CDR1 and CDR2 are ENHRY and SYGVKD. The CDR3 covers 13 residues. The CDR3 reads CATLAGANGELFF. The CDR3 DNA reads TGTGCCACACTAGCGGGAGCTAACGGGGAGCTGTTTTTT.

The chain has TRBV7-2 and TRBJ2-6; D gene uncertain. The V gene's germline CDR1 is SGHTA and CDR2 FQGNSA. This CDR3 spans 16 amino acids. Trimming removed 1 base from V and 0 bases from J, with 7 bases in between. Here the CDR3 DNA reads TGTGCCAGCAGCTTAGGTCCGAGCTCTGGGGCCAACGTCCTGACTTTC. Translated: CASSLGPSSGANVLTF.

This rearrangement joins TRBV21-1 to TRBJ1-1; whether TRBD1, the table's D call, matches the DNA was not checked. TRBV21-1 is assigned pseudogene status. There are 17 residues in the CDR3. The CDR3 region is CASSKGDTGRGRTEAFF. Written as DNA, the CDR3 is TGTGCCAGCAGCAAGGGGGACACTGGGAGAGGAAGAACTGAAGCTTTCTTT.

The chain uses TRBV10-3 and TRBJ2-3; 7 bases fit TRBD1. Germline trimming cut 6 bases from V and 0 bases from J; bases unmatched to any gene: 15. The CDR3 is 18 residues long. Germline V gives CDR1 ENHRY, CDR2 SYGVKD. In DNA, the CDR3 is TGTGCCATCAGCCCCGATGTCGTGGCAGGGGGAAGCACAGATACGCAGTATTTT. This sequence encodes CAISPDVVAGGSTDTQYF.

The V call is TRBV11-3, the J call TRBJ1-2; D may be TRBD1 (5 bases). Trimming took off 4 bases at V and 8 bases at J, with 14 bases between the two ends. The CDR3 spans 13 residues. Per the germline V gene, CDR1 is SGHNT and CDR2 is YENEEA. CDR3 residues: CASSSRRGGGYTF. DNA of the CDR3: TGTGCCAGCAGCTCCCGTAGGGGAGGAGGCTACACCTTC.

This sequence joins TRBV6-5 and TRBJ1-5, with D possibly matching TRBD1 (6 bases). The V gene lost 2 bases and the J gene lost 7 bases, with 15 bases spanning the gap. Germline-derived CDR1 and CDR2 are MNHEY and SVGAGI. This CDR3 spans 15 amino acids. The CDR3 loop reads CASSYGGGRGQPQHF. The DNA of the CDR3 is TGTGCCAGCAGTTACGGCGGGGGGCGGGGGCAGCCCCAGCATTTT.

CDR3 nucleotide sequence: TGTGCCAGCAGCGTAAGATCTGGGGCCAACGTCCTGACTTTC. Protein: CASSVRSGANVLTF. The chain has TRBV9 and TRBJ2-6; D call uncertain. V shed 1 base and J shed 1 base, with 3 bases lying between them. The CDR3 sequence is 14 residues long. Germline V CDR1 and CDR2: SGDLS, YYNGEE. Supplemented by reference TRBV9 and TRBJ2-6, the full variable domain reads DSGVTQTPKHLITATGQRVTLRCSPRSGDLSVYWYQQSLDQGLQFLIQYYNGEERAKGNILERFSAQQFPDLHSELNLSSLELGDSALYFCASSVRSGANVLTFGAGSRLTVL.

The gene calls are TRBV11-1 and TRBJ1-1; D gene uncertain. V was pared by 5 bases and J by 1 base, with 14 bases between. The CDR3 extends over 15 amino acids. The germline CDR1 and CDR2 sequences are SGHAT and FQDESV (reference sequence). DNA of the CDR3: TGTGCCAGCAGCCCAGGACGAGTCAGGAACACTGAAGCTTTCTTT. Translated: CASSPGRVRNTEAFF.

A single count supports this clone. This chain connects TRBV6-4 to TRBJ1-2; D not certain. Germline V gene data show CDR1 as MRHNA and CDR2 as SNTAGT. The V gene lost 0 bases and the J gene lost 8 bases, with 7 bases spanning the gap. CDR3 length equals 12 residues. CDR3 nucleotides: TGTGCCAGCAGTGACTCCCTGGGCGGCTACACCTTC. Translating it yields CASSDSLGGYTF.